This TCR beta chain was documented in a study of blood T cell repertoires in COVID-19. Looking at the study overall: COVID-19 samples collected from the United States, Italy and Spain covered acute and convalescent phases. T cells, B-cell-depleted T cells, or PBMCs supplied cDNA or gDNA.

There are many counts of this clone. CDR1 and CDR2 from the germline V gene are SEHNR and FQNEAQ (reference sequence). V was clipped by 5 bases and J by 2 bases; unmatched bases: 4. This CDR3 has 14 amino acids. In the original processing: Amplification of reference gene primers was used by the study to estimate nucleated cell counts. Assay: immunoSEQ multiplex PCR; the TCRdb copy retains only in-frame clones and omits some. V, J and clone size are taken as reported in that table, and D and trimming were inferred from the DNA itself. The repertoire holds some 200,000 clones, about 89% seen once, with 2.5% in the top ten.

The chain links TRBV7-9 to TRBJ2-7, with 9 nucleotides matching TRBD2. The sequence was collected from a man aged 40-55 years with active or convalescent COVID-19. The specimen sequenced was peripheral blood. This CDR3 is CASSPSGGPYEQYF. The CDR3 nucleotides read TGTGCCAGCAGCCCCAGCGGGGGGCCCTACGAGCAGTACTTC.